This T cell receptor (beta chain) derives from a study of T cell responses to AZD1222 COVID-19 vaccine. Concerning this clone: Its antigen is currently unknown.

Germline V gene sequence: CDR1 MRHNA, CDR2 SNTAGT. J was trimmed by 1 base and V by 3 bases; bases with no gene match: 3. CDR3 size: 15 residues. Measured with immunoSEQ multiplex PCR; TCRdb has only the in-frame clones, and not every one. Of roughly 150,000 clones listed, around 88% are singletons. Study-wide points: Researchers took repertoire samples only after the peak T cell response had come. Unmutated variant regions are reportedly targeted by nearly half of spike-specific TCRs. Compared with day 0, the breadth and depth of the Spike-specific TCR repertoire rose significantly after two doses of AZD1222.

The TCR was taken from an adult who received the AZD1222 COVID-19 vaccine. This material consisted of peripheral blood, taken 28 days after the second AZD1222 dose. This chain links TRBV6-4 with TRBJ2-1, with 7 positions matching TRBD1. The chain's CDR3 is CASSETGESYNEQFF. The CDR3 DNA reads as TGTGCCAGCAGTGAAACAGGGGAATCCTACAATGAGCAGTTCTTC.